The sequence of this T cell receptor beta chain was determined in a study of graft-versus-host responses after intestinal transplantation. Notes on the study in general: Recipient marrow contained GvH clones, some of which appeared first in ileum or blood.

Repertoires were generated with immunoSEQ multiplex PCR, while TCRdb's copy carries only in-frame clones and drops some. The sample carries about 51,000 clones, around 89% recorded once. This CDR3 is 14 amino acids long. Trimming pared 3 bases from V and 0 bases from J, leaving 8 bases between. Per the germline V gene, CDR1 is MNHEY and CDR2 is SMNVEV (reference sequence). About this clone itself: The antigen is undetermined.

The rearrangement uses TRBV27 and TRBJ1-1; possibly TRBD1 for D (5 bases). Sequenced material: unstimulated CD4+ T cells sorted from spleen or lymph node cells, taken before transplant. The receptor comes from a human donor who was the organ donor for an intestinal transplant. The DNA of the CDR3 is TGTGCCAGCAGTTTCGACAGACTGAACACTGAAGCTTTCTTT. Encoded protein: CASSFDRLNTEAFF.